These 4 T cell receptor beta chains were all obtained from the same sample, sequenced in a study of CXCR3-negative and CXCR3-positive naive CD8 T cells. Overall study findings and caveats: Relative to CXCR3-negative naive cells, CXCR3-positive naive cells had more hydrophobic TRB CDR3s.

Which antigens these TCRs recognize remains unknown. Libraries of TRB cDNA were made by 5' RACE and carried UMIs. Using the 5' RACE reads, TCRdb records one entry per CDR3 protein without DNA. The table for this sample gives under 150,000 distinct CDR3 sequences. Material for sequencing was naive CXCR3+ CD8+ T cells from blood. Indicated subset: CD45RO-CCR7+CD27+CD95- naive CD8+ T cells expressing CXCR3 (TNR3+). The receptor source for this set is a human donor in good health. Some clones in this sample may be carry-over from other donors' samples.

CDR3 protein: CASSLLWDEQFF. This sequence joins TRBV12-3 or TRBV12-4 and TRBJ2-1. The CDR3 length is 12 residues.

The chain is built from TRBV4-3 and TRBJ1-2; TCRdb calls TRBD1, which cannot be checked without DNA. There are 15 residues in the CDR3. The germline V gene has CDR1 LGHNA and CDR2 YSLEER. The chain's CDR3 is CASSPGTGVGYGYTF.

The gene calls are TRBV29-1 and TRBJ1-1. The V gene's germline CDR1 is SQVTM and CDR2 ANQGSEA. The CDR3 totals 12 residues. The CDR3 here is CSVDSRNTEAFF.

The chain combines TRBV4-1 with TRBJ2-5; TCRdb reports TRBD1, a call that lacks DNA to check it against. Germline CDR1 and CDR2: MGHRA and YSYEKL. This CDR3 has 17 residues. The CDR3 reads CASSQTDPRAGIGTQYF.